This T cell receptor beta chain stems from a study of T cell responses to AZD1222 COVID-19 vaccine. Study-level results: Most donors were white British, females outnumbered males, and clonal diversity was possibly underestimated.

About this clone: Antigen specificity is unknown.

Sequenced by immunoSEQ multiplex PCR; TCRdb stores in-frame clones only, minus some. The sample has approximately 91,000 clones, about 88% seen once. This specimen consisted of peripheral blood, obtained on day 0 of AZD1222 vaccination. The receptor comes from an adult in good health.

CDR3 amino acids: CASSELIEAFF. As DNA, the CDR3 is TGTGCCAGCAGTGAGCTTATTGAAGCTTTCTTT. The V call is TRBV6-1, the J call TRBJ1-1; no clear D. The CDR3 has 11 amino acids. V dropped 3 bases and J dropped 7 bases, with 6 bases sitting between them. Germline loops: CDR1 MNHNS, CDR2 SASEGT.